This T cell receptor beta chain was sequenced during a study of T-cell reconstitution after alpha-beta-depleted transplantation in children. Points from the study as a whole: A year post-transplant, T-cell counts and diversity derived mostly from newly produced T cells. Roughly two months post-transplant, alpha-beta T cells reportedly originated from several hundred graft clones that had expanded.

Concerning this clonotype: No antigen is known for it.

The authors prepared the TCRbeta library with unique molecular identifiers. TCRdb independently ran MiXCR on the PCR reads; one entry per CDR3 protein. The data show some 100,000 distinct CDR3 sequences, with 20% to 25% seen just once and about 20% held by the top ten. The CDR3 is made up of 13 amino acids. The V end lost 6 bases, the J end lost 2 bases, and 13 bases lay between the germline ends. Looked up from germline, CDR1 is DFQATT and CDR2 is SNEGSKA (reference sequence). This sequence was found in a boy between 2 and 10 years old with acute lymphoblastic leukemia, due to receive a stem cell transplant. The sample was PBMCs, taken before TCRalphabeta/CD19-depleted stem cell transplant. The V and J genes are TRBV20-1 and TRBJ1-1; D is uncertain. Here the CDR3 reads CSAFLRTNTEAFF. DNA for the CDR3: TGCAGTGCCTTTCTCCGGACCAACACTGAAGCTTTCTTT.